This T cell receptor (beta chain) is drawn from a study of vaccination effects on CD4 cells after COVID-19. General study findings and limits: There was marked clonal contraction among infection- and vaccine-induced clones late after vaccination.

Trimming left V 4 bases short and J 4 bases short, with 17 bases between. This CDR3 is 15 amino acids long. The V gene's germline CDR1 is LGHDT and CDR2 YNNKEL (reference sequence). In the ViraFEST assay, antigen-specific CD4+ clonotypes were identified by expansion after peptide-pool stimulation. Between days 10 and 11 of culture, CD4+ T cells were separated out. Using immunoSEQ multiplex PCR, the repertoire was profiled, and TCRdb retains in-frame clones only, with some absent. The sample carries around 22,000 clones, over 70% recorded once. To note about this clone: Its antigen is unidentified.

The source is a human donor who received a COVID-19 vaccine. This rearrangement joins TRBV3-1 (or the pseudogene TRBV3-2) to TRBJ2-7; D is undetermined. This specimen consisted of CD4+ T cells from PBMCs cultured with HCoV-229E spike peptides, obtained before COVID-19 vaccination. The CDR3 here is CASSPEPGRSYEQYF. CDR3 nucleotide sequence: TGTGCCAGCAGCCCAGAACCAGGCAGGTCTTACGAGCAGTACTTC.